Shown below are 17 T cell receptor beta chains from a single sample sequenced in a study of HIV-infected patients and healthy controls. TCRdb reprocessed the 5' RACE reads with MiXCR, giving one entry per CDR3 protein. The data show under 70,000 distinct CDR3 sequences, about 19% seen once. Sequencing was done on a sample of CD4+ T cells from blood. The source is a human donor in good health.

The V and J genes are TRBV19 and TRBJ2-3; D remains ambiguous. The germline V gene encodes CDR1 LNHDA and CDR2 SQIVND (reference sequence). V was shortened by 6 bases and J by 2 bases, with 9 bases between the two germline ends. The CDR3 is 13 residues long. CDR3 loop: CASRVPSTDTQYF. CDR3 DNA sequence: TGTGCCAGTAGGGTTCCATCCACAGATACGCAGTATTTT.

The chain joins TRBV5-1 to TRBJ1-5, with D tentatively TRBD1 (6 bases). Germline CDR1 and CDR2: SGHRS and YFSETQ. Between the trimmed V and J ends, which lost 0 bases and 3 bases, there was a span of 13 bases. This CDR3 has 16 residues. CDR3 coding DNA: TGCGCCAGCAGCTTGGAGGGGCAGGGGTTCAATCAGCCCCAGCATTTT. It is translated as CASSLEGQGFNQPQHF.

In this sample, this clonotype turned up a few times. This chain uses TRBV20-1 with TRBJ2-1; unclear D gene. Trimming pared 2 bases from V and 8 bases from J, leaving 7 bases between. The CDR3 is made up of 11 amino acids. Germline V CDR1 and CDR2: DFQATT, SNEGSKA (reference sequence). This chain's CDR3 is CSARWNDEQFF. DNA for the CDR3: TGCAGTGCTAGATGGAATGATGAGCAGTTCTTC.

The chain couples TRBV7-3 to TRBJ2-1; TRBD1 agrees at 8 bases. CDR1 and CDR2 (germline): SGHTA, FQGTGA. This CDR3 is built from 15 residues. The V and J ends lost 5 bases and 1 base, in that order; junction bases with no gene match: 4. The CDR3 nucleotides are TGTGCCAGCAGCCCTACAGGGGGGTCCTACAATGAGCAGTTCTTC. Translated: CASSPTGGSYNEQFF. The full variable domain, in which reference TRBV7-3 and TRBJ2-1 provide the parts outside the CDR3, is GAGVSQTPSNKVTEKGKYVELRCDPISGHTALYWYRQSLGQGPEFLIYFQGTGAADDSGLPNDRFFAVRPEGSVSTLKIQRTERGDSAVYLCASSPTGGSYNEQFFGPGTRLTVL.

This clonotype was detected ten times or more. CDR3 in amino acids: CSVGNQGNTEAFF. CDR3 DNA: TGCAGCGTGGGAAATCAGGGGAACACTGAAGCTTTCTTT. The chain joins TRBV29-1 to TRBJ1-1, with a possible D match to TRBD1 (5 bases). The CDR3 loop spans 13 amino acids. Trimming cost V 6 bases and J 1 base, with 12 bases left between them. Germline V gene data show CDR1 as SQVTM and CDR2 as ANQGSEA.

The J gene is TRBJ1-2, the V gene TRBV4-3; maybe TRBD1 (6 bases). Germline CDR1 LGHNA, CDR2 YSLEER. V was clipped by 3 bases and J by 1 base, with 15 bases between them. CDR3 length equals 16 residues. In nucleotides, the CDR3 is TGCGCCAGCAGCCAGTACGGGTCACAGGGTAACTATGGCTACACCTTC. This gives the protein CASSQYGSQGNYGYTF.

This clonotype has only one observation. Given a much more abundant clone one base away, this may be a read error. The CDR3 loop is CASSYVRGGADTQYF. The CDR3 coding sequence is TGTGCCAGCAGTTACGTTCGGGGAGGCGCAGATACGCAGTATTTT. The chain couples TRBV6-2 or TRBV6-3 to TRBJ2-3, with a weak D call TRBD2 (6 bases). Germline V gene sequence: CDR1 MNHEY, CDR2 SVGEGT. V lost 2 bases, J lost 4 bases, and 13 bases lay in between. The CDR3 spans 15 residues.

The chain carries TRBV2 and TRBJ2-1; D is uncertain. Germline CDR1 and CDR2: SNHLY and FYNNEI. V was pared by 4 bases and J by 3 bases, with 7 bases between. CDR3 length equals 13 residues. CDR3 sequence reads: CASSVNSYNEQFF. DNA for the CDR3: TGTGCCAGCAGTGTAAACAGCTACAATGAGCAGTTCTTC.

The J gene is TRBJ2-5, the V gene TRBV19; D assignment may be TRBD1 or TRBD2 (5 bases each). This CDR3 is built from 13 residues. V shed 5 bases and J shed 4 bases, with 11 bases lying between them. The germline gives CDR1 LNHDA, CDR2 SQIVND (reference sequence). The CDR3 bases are TGTGCCAGTAGTCCCTCGAGGGGAGAGACCCAGTACTTC. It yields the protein CASSPSRGETQYF.

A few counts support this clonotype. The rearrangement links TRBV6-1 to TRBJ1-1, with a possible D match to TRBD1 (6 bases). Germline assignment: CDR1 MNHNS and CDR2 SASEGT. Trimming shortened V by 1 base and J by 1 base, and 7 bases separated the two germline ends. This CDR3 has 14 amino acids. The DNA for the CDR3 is TGTGCCAGCAGTGAAGGGACAGCGAACACTGAAGCTTTCTTT. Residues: CASSEGTANTEAFF.

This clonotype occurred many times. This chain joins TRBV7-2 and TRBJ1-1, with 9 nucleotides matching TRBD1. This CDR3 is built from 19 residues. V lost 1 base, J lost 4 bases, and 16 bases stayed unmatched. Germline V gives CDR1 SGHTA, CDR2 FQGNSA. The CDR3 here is CASSLEVLRRGDRVTEAFF. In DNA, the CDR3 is TGTGCCAGCAGCTTAGAAGTCCTTCGTCGTGGGGACAGGGTCACTGAAGCTTTCTTT.

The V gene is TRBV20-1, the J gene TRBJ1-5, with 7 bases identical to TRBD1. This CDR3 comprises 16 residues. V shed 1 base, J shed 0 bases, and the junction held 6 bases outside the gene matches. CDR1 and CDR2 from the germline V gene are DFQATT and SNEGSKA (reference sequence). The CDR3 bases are TGCAGTGCTAGAGGACAGGGTCCCTATAGCAATCAGCCCCAGCATTTT. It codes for CSARGQGPYSNQPQHF.

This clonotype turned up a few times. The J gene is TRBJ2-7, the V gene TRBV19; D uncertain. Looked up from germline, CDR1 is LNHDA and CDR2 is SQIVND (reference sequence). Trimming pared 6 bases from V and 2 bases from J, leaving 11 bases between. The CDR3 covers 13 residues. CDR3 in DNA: TGTGCCAGTAGCGACGACGCCGCCTACGAGCAGTACTTC. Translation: CASSDDAAYEQYF.

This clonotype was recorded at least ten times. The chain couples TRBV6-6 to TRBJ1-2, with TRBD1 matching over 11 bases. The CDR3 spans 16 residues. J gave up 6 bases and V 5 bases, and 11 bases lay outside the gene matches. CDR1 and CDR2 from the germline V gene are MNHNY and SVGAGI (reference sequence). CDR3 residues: CASSPGSGTGGNGYTF. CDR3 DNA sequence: TGTGCCAGCAGTCCTGGTTCCGGGACAGGGGGTAATGGCTACACCTTC.

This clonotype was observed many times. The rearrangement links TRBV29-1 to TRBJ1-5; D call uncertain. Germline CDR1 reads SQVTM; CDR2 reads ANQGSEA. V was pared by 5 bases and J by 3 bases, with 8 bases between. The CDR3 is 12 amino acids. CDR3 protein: CSVLQDNQPQHF. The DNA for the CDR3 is TGCAGCGTTCTGCAGGACAATCAGCCCCAGCATTTT.

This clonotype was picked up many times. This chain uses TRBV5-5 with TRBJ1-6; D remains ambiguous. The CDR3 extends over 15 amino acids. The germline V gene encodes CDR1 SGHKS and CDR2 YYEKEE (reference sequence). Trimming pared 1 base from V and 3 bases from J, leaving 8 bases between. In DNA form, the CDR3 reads TGTGCCAGCAGCTTGACCGCCGACTATAATTCACCCCTCCACTTT. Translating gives CASSLTADYNSPLHF.

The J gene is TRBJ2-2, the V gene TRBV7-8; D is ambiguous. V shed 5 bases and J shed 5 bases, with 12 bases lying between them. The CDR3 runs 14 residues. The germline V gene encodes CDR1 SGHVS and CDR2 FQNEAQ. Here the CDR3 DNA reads TGTGCCAGCAGCCTCCTCCTGGGGACCGGGGAGCTGTTTTTT. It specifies CASSLLLGTGELFF.